This T cell receptor beta chain was captured by sequencing in a study of response to subunit inactivated influenza vaccine. J was trimmed by 2 bases and V by 6 bases; bases with no gene match: 10. The CDR3 is 15 amino acids. In germline, CDR1 is MGHDK, CDR2 SYGVNS. In regard to this clonotype: As yet, its antigen is unknown.

Whole-study results and caveats: After each seasonal influenza vaccination, few new T cells are recruited, the authors suggested.

Using its own MiXCR run on the RT-PCR reads, TCRdb lists one record per CDR3 protein. This sample has hundreds of thousands of distinct CDR3 sequences, with 18% found just once. The gene calls are TRBV25-1 and TRBJ2-7, with 7 bases matching TRBD1. Specimen: PBMCs from blood, collected 4 to 6 days after vaccination. The source of this sequence is a man in his fifties or sixties who received an inactivated influenza vaccine. CDR3 residues: CASRQTGAYTYEQYF. The CDR3 nucleotides are TGTGCCAGCAGGCAAACAGGGGCCTACACCTACGAGCAGTACTTC.